This TCR beta chain was profiled in a study of cytomegalovirus exposure and HLA in healthy donors. Sequencing was performed with immunoSEQ multiplex PCR; in TCRdb, only in-frame clones are kept and a portion is missing. The data contain 200,000 or so clones, 80% to 90% of them singletons. Sample: PBMCs. This clonotype originated in a woman younger than 35 in good health and CMV-seronegative.

The CDR3 loop is CATSNVALLLNIQYF. The CDR3 DNA is TGTGCCACCAGCAACGTGGCCCTCCTTTTAAACATTCAGTACTTC. This chain links TRBV15 with TRBJ2-4; no definite D call. Germline V CDR1 and CDR2: LNHNV, YYDKDF (reference sequence). The CDR3 has 15 amino acids. Trimming took off 4 bases at V and 6 bases at J, with 16 bases between the two ends.